The 5 T cell receptor beta chains presented below share a single source sample, sequenced in a study of control samples from healthy donors and cancer patients. Only in-frame clones appear in the TCRdb table, and some are missing; sequencing was by immunoSEQ multiplex PCR. The table shows 75,000 to 95,000 clones, with about four fifths occurring only once. The sequenced material came from PBMCs. These receptors were collected from a man between 65 and 85 years old with lung cancer.

This sequence joins TRBV5-4 and TRBJ2-2; D gene unclear. The germline V gene encodes CDR1 SGHNT and CDR2 YYREEE (reference sequence). Trimming left V 0 bases short and J 6 bases short, with 6 bases between. The CDR3 is made up of 13 amino acids. CDR3 nucleotide sequence: TGTGCCAGCAGCTTGGAGGACGCCGGGGAGCTGTTTTTT. Translated: CASSLEDAGELFF.

The CDR3 DNA is TGTGCCAGTAGGGTGGACAGGGCCCTCAATCAGCCCCAGCATTTT. This codes for CASRVDRALNQPQHF. This chain connects TRBV19 to TRBJ1-5, with 8 nucleotides matching TRBD1. The germline CDR1 and CDR2 sequences are LNHDA and SQIVND (reference sequence). V lost 6 bases to trimming and J lost 3 bases; unmatched junction nucleotides: 7. The length of the CDR3 is 15 residues.

This chain joins TRBV5-6 and TRBJ1-1, with unresolved D. Per the germline V gene, CDR1 is SGHDT and CDR2 is YYEEEE. V shed 3 bases and J shed 6 bases, with 9 bases lying between them. The CDR3 has 12 amino acids. The CDR3 DNA reads as TGTGCCAGCAGCTCGGGTAGGCCTGAAGCTTTCTTT. Residues: CASSSGRPEAFF.

The V gene is TRBV7-3, the J gene TRBJ2-2; D not resolved. CDR3 length: 13 residues. The V gene's germline CDR1 is SGHTA and CDR2 FQGTGA. Trimming stripped 3 bases from V and 4 bases from J, with 6 bases between. CDR3 loop: CASSFLGTGELFF. The CDR3 coding sequence is TGTGCCAGCAGCTTTCTCGGCACCGGGGAGCTGTTTTTT.

In nucleotides, the CDR3 is TGTGCCAGCAGCTCCGGCGTGGGACAGGGTGGGTACACAGATACGCAGTATTTT. It codes for CASSSGVGQGGYTDTQYF. The chain employs TRBV7-8 and TRBJ2-3; the match to TRBD1 covers 9 bases. Germline V gene data show CDR1 as SGHVS and CDR2 as FQNEAQ. This CDR3 has 18 amino acids. V shed 4 bases and J 2 bases; nucleotides not matched to a gene: 13.